The 28 T cell receptor beta chains presented below share a single source sample, sequenced in a study of blood T cells in healthy people across ages (dated by TCRdb to between 2015 and 2016). Library creation used 5' RACE. The sample was run on an Illumina HiSeq 2500. A second PCR of about 6 to 11 cycles was performed with a sample-barcoded 5' primer and a J-beta primer mix. TCRdb ran its own pipeline on the public reads, namely fastp trimming at Q25 and MiXCR clone calling, and kept in-frame beta chains. For every CDR3 protein sequence, its rows merge into one entry that carries the most common genes and DNA. Counted in this sample were roughly 1,500,000 distinct CDR3 sequences; 35% to 45% of them appeared once. Clones ranked in the top ten supply roughly 7.9% of the sample. Material for sequencing was blood. The receptor set was obtained from a woman aged 18 to 35 in good health.

The V and J genes are TRBV9 and TRBJ2-3; TRBD1 might be the D (5 bases). This CDR3 contains 14 residues. The V end was cut by 1 base, the J end by 4 bases, with 10 bases between. The germline V gene has CDR1 SGDLS and CDR2 YYNGEE. The CDR3 region is CASSVMGQADTQYF. The CDR3 DNA reads TGTGCCAGCAGCGTAATGGGGCAGGCAGATACGCAGTATTTT.

This clonotype was seen a few times. The rearrangement uses TRBV29-1 and TRBJ1-1, with TRBD1 as a possible D gene (6 bases). CDR1 is SQVTM and CDR2 is ANQGSEA in the germline V gene. The CDR3 consists of 12 residues. Trimming pared 6 bases from V and 6 bases from J, leaving 14 bases between. The CDR3, as DNA: TGCAGCGTAGAGACAGGAGGGGCTGAAGCTTTCTTT. As protein: CSVETGGAEAFF.

This clonotype turned up a few times. The chain combines TRBV7-9 with TRBJ2-1; D gene uncertain. This CDR3 is built from 16 residues. Germline V gene lookup returns CDR1 SEHNR and CDR2 FQNEAQ (reference sequence). V was cut by 1 base and J by 3 bases, with 13 bases left in between. DNA of the CDR3: TGTGCCAGCAGCTTAGGGTTGGCAGACTTCTACAATGAGCAGTTCTTC. This gives the protein CASSLGLADFYNEQFF.

The chain recombines TRBV5-1 with TRBJ2-3; 14 bases match TRBD2. With V trimmed by 3 bases and J by 5 bases, 8 bases remained unmatched. The germline gives CDR1 SGHRS, CDR2 YFSETQ. The CDR3 is 17 amino acids. The CDR3 DNA follows: TGCGCCAGCAGCTGGGGCGGGACTAGCGGGAGTGGAGATACGCAGTATTTT. Translation: CASSWGGTSGSGDTQYF.

The V and J genes are TRBV12-3 or TRBV12-4 and TRBJ2-2; the D gene could be TRBD1 or TRBD2 (5 bases each). Trimming stripped 3 bases from V and 15 bases from J, with 11 bases between. The CDR3 runs to 11 residues. DNA for the CDR3: TGTGCCAGCAGTTTTGGGGGTTCGATGTTTTTT. Amino acids: CASSFGGSMFF.

CDR3 region: CAIGASGGDRTGELFF. Here the CDR3 DNA reads TGTGCCATAGGCGCGAGCGGGGGGGACAGAACCGGGGAGCTGTTTTTT. This chain connects TRBV28 to TRBJ2-2, with 10 bases aligning to TRBD2. The V gene end was trimmed by 10 bases and the J gene end by 5 bases; junction bases not matched to a gene: 13. Germline V gene sequence: CDR1 MDHEN, CDR2 SYDVKM. The CDR3 sequence is 16 residues long.

This clonotype was seen a handful of times. The rearrangement links TRBV7-9 to TRBJ1-4; no definite D call. Trimming cost V 0 bases and J 1 base, with 9 bases left between them. Germline V gene data show CDR1 as SEHNR and CDR2 as FQNEAQ (reference sequence). This CDR3 spans 16 amino acids. The chain's CDR3 is CASSLAVRRTNEKLFF. The CDR3 DNA sequence: TGTGCCAGCAGCTTAGCGGTTCGTCGAACTAATGAAAAACTGTTTTTT.

V and J are TRBV2 and TRBJ2-1; 9 bases line up with TRBD2. CDR1 and CDR2 from the germline V gene are SNHLY and FYNNEI. V was pared by 3 bases and J by 10 bases, with 13 bases of the junction left unmatched. The CDR3 runs 16 residues. The CDR3 coding sequence is TGTGCCAGCAGTGAGCGCCTCCCGGGCCTAGCGGGAGAGCAGTTCTTC. It codes for CASSERLPGLAGEQFF.

J is TRBJ1-1 and V is TRBV28; D is uncertain. The CDR3 sequence is 13 residues long. Deletions cut 3 bases from V and 2 bases from J, with 7 bases between. CDR1 is MDHEN, CDR2 SYDVKM, per germline. The CDR3 sequence is CASSLAYNTEAFF. Written as DNA, the CDR3 is TGTGCCAGCAGTTTGGCATATAACACTGAAGCTTTCTTT.

Notes on this clonotype: The junction differs from germline at one of its ends, possibly a read error. This rearrangement joins TRBV7-2 to TRBJ2-3, with 7 bases lining up with TRBD1. Germline V gives CDR1 SGHTA, CDR2 FQGNSA. The CDR3 runs to 16 residues. The CDR3 reads CASSSLGGRVADTRYF. The DNA of the CDR3 is TGTGCCAGCAGCTCTCTAGGGGGCCGAGTGGCAGATACGCGGTATTTT.

The chain recombines TRBV12-3 or TRBV12-4 with TRBJ2-1; 8 positions agree with TRBD2. CDR3 length: 14 residues. Unmatched junction bases numbered 6, after V lost 3 bases and J lost 8 bases. The CDR3 region is CASSFAGGDDEQFF. As DNA, the CDR3 is TGTGCCAGCAGTTTCGCGGGAGGAGATGATGAGCAGTTCTTC.

The gene calls are TRBV12-3 or TRBV12-4 and TRBJ1-6; D is unclear. The length of the CDR3 is 13 residues. V was cut by 1 base and J by 5 bases, with 3 bases left in between. This CDR3 reads CASSLVDNSPLHF. DNA for the CDR3: TGTGCCAGCAGTTTAGTCGATAATTCACCCCTCCACTTT.

This clonotype showed up just a few times. V usage is TRBV7-2 and J usage is TRBJ2-3; perhaps D is TRBD1 or TRBD2 (6 bases each). Trimming cost V 0 bases and J 5 bases, with 15 bases left between them. Germline V CDR1 and CDR2: SGHTA, FQGNSA. This CDR3 has 16 residues. CDR3 protein: CASSLASTRGQDTQYF. The DNA for the CDR3 is TGTGCCAGCAGCTTAGCGTCGACGCGGGGACAAGATACGCAGTATTTT.

J is TRBJ1-1 and V is TRBV21-1; the table's D call of TRBD1 was not tested on the DNA. TRBV21-1 is assigned pseudogene status. This CDR3 spans 17 amino acids. The CDR3 reads CASSYQGAFYPNTEAFF. CDR3 DNA sequence: TGTGCCAGCAGCTACCAGGGGGCCTTTTATCCGAACACTGAAGCTTTCTTT.

V gene TRBV10-2 combines with J gene TRBJ1-2, with TRBD1 matching over 9 bases. CDR3 size: 15 residues. In germline, CDR1 is WSHSY, CDR2 SAAADI. Trimming cost V 2 bases and J 4 bases; bases outside gene matches: 5. The CDR3 here is CASSEGQGWAYGYTF. In nucleotides, the CDR3 is TGCGCCAGCAGTGAGGGACAGGGGTGGGCCTATGGCTACACCTTC.

In its sample, this clonotype was seen many times. V usage is TRBV4-1 and J usage is TRBJ2-7; D unresolved. CDR3 length equals 13 residues. With 1 base removed from V and 5 bases from J, the gap between germline ends came to 9 bases. Germline CDR1 reads MGHRA; CDR2 reads YSYEKL. CDR3 protein: CASSQVSGNEQYF. The CDR3 DNA sequence: TGCGCCAGCAGCCAAGTATCGGGCAACGAGCAGTACTTC.

This clonotype was counted a few times. The J gene is TRBJ1-1, the V gene TRBV20-1; 7 nucleotides match TRBD1. J was trimmed by 0 bases and V by 3 bases; bases with no gene match: 10. Germline loops: CDR1 DFQATT, CDR2 SNEGSKA (reference sequence). CDR3 size: 16 residues. CDR3 sequence: CSARRQGGPMNTEAFF. The CDR3, as DNA: TGCAGTGCTAGGCGTCAGGGGGGGCCCATGAACACTGAAGCTTTCTTT.

The chain carries TRBV2 and TRBJ1-5; D uncertain. Germline-derived CDR1 and CDR2 are SNHLY and FYNNEI. The CDR3 runs 13 residues. V was clipped by 3 bases and J by 13 bases, with 16 bases between them. DNA for the CDR3: TGTGCCAGCAGTGATCCCGCCGGCTTTTCTCAGCATTTT. It translates to CASSDPAGFSQHF.

The chain uses TRBV6-5 and TRBJ1-6; 7 nucleotides agree with TRBD1. The CDR3 is made up of 16 amino acids. The J segment lost 10 bases and the V segment lost 0 bases, leaving 9 bases of the junction unmatched. The germline V gene encodes CDR1 MNHEY and CDR2 SVGAGI. As DNA, the CDR3 is TGTGCCAGCAGTTACTCGGAGACAGGGAGGAACTCACCCCTCCACTTT. Protein sequence: CASSYSETGRNSPLHF.

The rearrangement links TRBV7-9 to TRBJ2-7; D ambiguous. The CDR3 covers 13 residues. In germline, CDR1 is SEHNR, CDR2 FQNEAQ (reference sequence). V gave up 3 bases and J gave up 6 bases, with 12 bases separating them. The CDR3 sequence is CASSFSEVSEQYF. CDR3 DNA sequence: TGTGCCAGCAGCTTTTCTGAGGTCTCCGAGCAGTACTTC. Full variable domain (missing parts from reference TRBV7-9 and TRBJ2-7): DTGVSQNPRHKITKRGQNVTFRCDPISEHNRLYWYRQTLGQGPEFLTYFQNEAQLEKSRLLSDRFSAERPKGSFSTLEIQRTEQGDSAMYLCASSFSEVSEQYFGPGTRLTVT.

The rearrangement links TRBV12-3 or TRBV12-4 to TRBJ1-4; D unclear. V lost 4 bases to trimming and J lost 5 bases, with 8 bases between them. The CDR3 runs 13 residues. CDR3 coding DNA: TGTGCCAGCAGTTATGAAGGGAATGAAAAACTGTTTTTT. Its protein product is CASSYEGNEKLFF.

The sample holds a few counts of this clonotype. The V gene is TRBV20-1, the J gene TRBJ2-1; perhaps TRBD1 as D (6 bases). The ends were cut back, 2 bases at V and 5 bases at J, with 13 bases in the middle. The CDR3 length is 14 residues. The germline V gene has CDR1 DFQATT and CDR2 SNEGSKA (reference sequence). This CDR3 is CSARLGGPDNEQFF. CDR3 bases: TGCAGTGCTAGATTAGGGGGTCCTGACAATGAGCAGTTCTTC.

The rearrangement joins TRBV3-1 to TRBJ2-7, with 13 bases identical to TRBD2. The J call may be mistaken, given a closer DNA end match to TRBJ2-4. Germline V gives CDR1 LGHDT, CDR2 YNNKEL (reference sequence). The length of the CDR3 is 15 residues. The CDR3 sequence: CASSPTSGGANIQYF. Here the CDR3 DNA reads TGTGCCAGCAGCCCTACTAGCGGGGGGGCGAACATTCAGTACTTC.

The chain links TRBV28 to TRBJ2-1, with D possibly matching TRBD2 (7 bases). The CDR3 extends over 14 amino acids. Germline V gives CDR1 MDHEN, CDR2 SYDVKM. Trimming removed 4 bases at V and 4 bases at J, with 11 bases between. CDR3 sequence: CASSSGGNYNEQFF. The CDR3 DNA is TGTGCCAGCAGTTCGGGGGGCAATTACAATGAGCAGTTCTTC.

The V gene is TRBV7-2, the J gene TRBJ2-1; 7 bases agree with TRBD2. The CDR3 is 15 residues long. V lost 5 bases and J lost 6; bases outside the gene matches: 10. Looked up from germline, CDR1 is SGHTA and CDR2 is FQGNSA. CDR3 loop: CASSVSGIVSNEQFF. Here the CDR3 DNA reads TGTGCCAGCAGCGTCAGCGGGATTGTAAGCAATGAGCAGTTCTTC.

The chain couples TRBV25-1 to TRBJ2-5; D may be TRBD1 (7 bases). V was trimmed by 1 base and J by 5 bases, leaving 17 bases between them. The CDR3 is made up of 16 amino acids. In germline, CDR1 is MGHDK, CDR2 SYGVNS. The CDR3 nucleotides are TGTGCCAGCAGTGAATTGATGGAGGGGGCGCGGGAGACCCAGTACTTC. Translated: CASSELMEGARETQYF. The full variable domain, its missing parts supplied by reference TRBV25-1 and TRBJ2-5, is EADIYQTPRYLVIGTGKKITLECSQTMGHDKMYWYQQDPGMELHLIHYSYGVNSTEKGDLSSESTVSRIRTEHFPLTLESARPSHTSQYLCASSELMEGARETQYFGPGTRLLVL.

The V call is TRBV6-2 or TRBV6-3, the J call TRBJ2-5, with D possibly called TRBD1 or TRBD2 (7 bases each). There are 16 residues in the CDR3. The ends were cut back, 7 bases at V and 0 bases at J, with 18 bases in the middle. Looked up from germline, CDR1 is MNHEY and CDR2 is SVGEGT. The CDR3 sequence is CASIRWGGGDQETQYF. The CDR3 DNA reads TGTGCCAGCATCCGATGGGGAGGGGGCGACCAAGAGACCCAGTACTTC.

V gene TRBV29-1 combines with J gene TRBJ1-1; the D is unclear. The V and J ends lost 7 bases and 4 bases respectively, with 22 bases between them. Germline V lookup: CDR1 SQVTM, CDR2 ANQGSEA. The CDR3 loop spans 15 amino acids. The CDR3 here is CSAAGRLNVGTEAFF. The CDR3 DNA is TGCAGCGCCGCCGGTAGACTTAATGTGGGCACTGAAGCTTTCTTT.